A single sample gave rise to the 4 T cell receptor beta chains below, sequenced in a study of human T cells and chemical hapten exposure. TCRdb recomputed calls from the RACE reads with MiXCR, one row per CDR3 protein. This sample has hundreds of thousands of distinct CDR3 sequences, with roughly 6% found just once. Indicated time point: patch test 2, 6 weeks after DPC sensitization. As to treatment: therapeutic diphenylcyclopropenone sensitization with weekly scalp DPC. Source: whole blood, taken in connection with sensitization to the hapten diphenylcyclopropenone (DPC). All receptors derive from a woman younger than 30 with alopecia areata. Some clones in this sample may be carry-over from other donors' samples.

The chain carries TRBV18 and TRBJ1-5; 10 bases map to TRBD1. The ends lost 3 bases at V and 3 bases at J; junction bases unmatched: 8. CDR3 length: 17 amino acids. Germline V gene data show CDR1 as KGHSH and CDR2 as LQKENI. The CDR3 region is CASSPFDRGPYNQPQHF. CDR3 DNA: TGTGCCAGCTCACCGTTCGACAGGGGGCCTTACAATCAGCCCCAGCATTTT.

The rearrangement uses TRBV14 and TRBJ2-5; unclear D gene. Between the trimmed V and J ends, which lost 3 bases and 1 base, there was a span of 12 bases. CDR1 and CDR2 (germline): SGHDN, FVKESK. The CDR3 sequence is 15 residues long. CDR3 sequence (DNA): TGTGCCAGCAGCCATAGTCAAAGGACCCAAGAGACCCAGTACTTC. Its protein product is CASSHSQRTQETQYF.

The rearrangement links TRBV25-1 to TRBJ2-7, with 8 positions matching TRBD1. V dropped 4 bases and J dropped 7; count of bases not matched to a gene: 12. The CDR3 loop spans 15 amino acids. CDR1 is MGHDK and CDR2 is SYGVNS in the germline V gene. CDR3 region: CASSARTGKGGEQYF. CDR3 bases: TGTGCCAGCAGTGCCCGGACAGGGAAAGGGGGAGAGCAGTACTTC.

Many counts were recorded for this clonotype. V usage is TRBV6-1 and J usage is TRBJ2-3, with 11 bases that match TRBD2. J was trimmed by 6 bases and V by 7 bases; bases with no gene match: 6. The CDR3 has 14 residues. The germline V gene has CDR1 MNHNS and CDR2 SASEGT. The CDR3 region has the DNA TGTGCCAGCACCTATAGCGGGGGGGCCGATACGCAGTATTTT. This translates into CASTYSGGADTQYF.